This TCR beta chain was sequenced for a study of blood T cell repertoires in COVID-19. TCRdb's copy holds only in-frame clones and misses some; the assay was immunoSEQ multiplex PCR. This table has around 46,000 clones, 80% to 85% appearing once. Trimming cost V 9 bases and J 2 bases, with 13 bases left between them. Germline values: CDR1 LNHDA, CDR2 SQIVND (reference sequence). This CDR3 region has 14 residues. Input material: peripheral blood. The TCR comes from a man in his 70s with acute or convalescent COVID-19. The rearrangement uses TRBV19 and TRBJ1-4, with a weak D call TRBD1 (5 bases). In DNA, the CDR3 is TGTGCCAGCCGCCCGGCAGGGACTAATGAAAAACTGTTTTTT. Its translation is CASRPAGTNEKLFF.